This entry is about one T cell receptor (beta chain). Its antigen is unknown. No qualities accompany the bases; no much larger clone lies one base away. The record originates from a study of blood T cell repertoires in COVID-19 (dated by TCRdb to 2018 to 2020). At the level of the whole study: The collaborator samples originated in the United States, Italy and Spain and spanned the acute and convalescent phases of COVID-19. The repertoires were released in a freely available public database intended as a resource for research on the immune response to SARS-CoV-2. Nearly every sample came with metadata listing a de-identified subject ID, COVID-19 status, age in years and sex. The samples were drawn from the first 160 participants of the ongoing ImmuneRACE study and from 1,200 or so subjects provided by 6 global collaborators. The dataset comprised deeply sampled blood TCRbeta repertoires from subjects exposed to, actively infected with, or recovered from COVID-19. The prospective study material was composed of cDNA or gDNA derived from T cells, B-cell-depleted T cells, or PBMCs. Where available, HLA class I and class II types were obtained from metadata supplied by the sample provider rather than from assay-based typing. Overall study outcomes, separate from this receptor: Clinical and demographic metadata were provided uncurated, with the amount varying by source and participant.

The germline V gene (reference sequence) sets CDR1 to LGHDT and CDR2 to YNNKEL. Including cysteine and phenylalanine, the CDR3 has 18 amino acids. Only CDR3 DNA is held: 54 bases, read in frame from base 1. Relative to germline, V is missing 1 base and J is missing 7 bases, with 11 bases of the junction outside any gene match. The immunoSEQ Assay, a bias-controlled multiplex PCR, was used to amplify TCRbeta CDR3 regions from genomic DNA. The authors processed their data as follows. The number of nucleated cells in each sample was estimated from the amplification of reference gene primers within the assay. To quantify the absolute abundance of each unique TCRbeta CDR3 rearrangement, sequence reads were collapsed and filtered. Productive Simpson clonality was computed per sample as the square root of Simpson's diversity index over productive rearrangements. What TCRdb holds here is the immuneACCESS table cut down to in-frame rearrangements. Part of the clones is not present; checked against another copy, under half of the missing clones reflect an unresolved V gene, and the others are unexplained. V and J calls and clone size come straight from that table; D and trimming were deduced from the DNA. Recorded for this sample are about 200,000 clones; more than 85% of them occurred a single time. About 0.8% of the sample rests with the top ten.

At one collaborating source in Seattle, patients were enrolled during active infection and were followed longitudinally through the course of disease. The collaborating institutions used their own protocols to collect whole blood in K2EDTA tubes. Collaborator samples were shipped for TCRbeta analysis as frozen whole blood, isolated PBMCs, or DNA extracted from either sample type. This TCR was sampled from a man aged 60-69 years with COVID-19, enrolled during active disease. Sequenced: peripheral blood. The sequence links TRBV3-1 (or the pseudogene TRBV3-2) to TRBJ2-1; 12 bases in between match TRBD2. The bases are TGTGCCAGCAGCCAAGGCCCTGGTGGACTAGCGGGACGGAATGAGCAGTTCTTC. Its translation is CASSQGPGGLAGRNEQFF.